These 30 T cell receptor beta chains were all obtained from the same sample, sequenced in a study of Ad26.COV2.S vaccination and SARS-CoV-2 variants. TCRdb's table, derived via immunoSEQ multiplex PCR, lists solely in-frame clones and lacks some. The data show fewer than 500,000 clones, roughly 89% seen once. Treatment meaning: about 20 received Ad26.COV2.S at low or high dose, single or two shots; roughly five received placebo; per-sample allocation not given. Vaccine and placebo recipients were sampled on day 63 after the first injection. The sequencing here drew on peripheral blood, taken in a trial of Ad26.COV2.S vaccine versus placebo. These receptors came from a person aged 18 to 65 who received the Ad26.COV2.S COVID-19 vaccine or a placebo.

This clone has just one count. The chain recombines TRBV14 with TRBJ2-3, with TRBD1 identical over 8 bases. The V segment lost 0 bases and the J segment 5 bases; nucleotides outside the gene matches: 10. CDR1 and CDR2 (germline): SGHDN, FVKESK. The CDR3 spans 17 residues. The CDR3 reads CASSQDLWTGYGDTQYF. DNA for the CDR3: TGTGCCAGCAGCCAAGATCTTTGGACAGGGTACGGAGATACGCAGTATTTT.

This chain uses TRBV6-1 with TRBJ1-1; D might be TRBD1 (5 bases). This CDR3 contains 16 residues. Trimming took off 1 base at V and 0 bases at J, with 12 bases between the two ends. Germline CDR1 MNHNS, CDR2 SASEGT. The CDR3 protein is CASSEEAGLMNTEAFF. The DNA of the CDR3 is TGTGCCAGCAGTGAAGAGGCAGGGCTCATGAACACTGAAGCTTTCTTT.

This clone turned up a few times. The chain couples TRBV7-3 to TRBJ2-7; D remains ambiguous. With 4 bases removed from V and 3 bases from J, the gap between germline ends came to 10 bases. CDR3 length: 13 amino acids. Germline CDR1 and CDR2: SGHTA and FQGTGA. The CDR3, as DNA: TGTGCCAGCAGCTCGGATTGGGGCTACGAGCAGTACTTC. Residues: CASSSDWGYEQYF.

The CDR3 DNA reads TGTGCCAGCAGCTCATCGCAGGCTCCCACCTATGGCTACACCTTC. Protein product: CASSSSQAPTYGYTF. The chain combines TRBV5-6 with TRBJ1-2; unclear D gene. Germline V lookup: CDR1 SGHDT, CDR2 YYEEEE. Trimming pared 3 bases from V and 4 bases from J, leaving 16 bases between. CDR3 size: 15 residues. Combining the CDR3 with reference TRBV5-6 and TRBJ1-2 gives the whole variable domain DAGVTQSPTHLIKTRGQQVTLRCSPKSGHDTVSWYQQALGQGPQFIFQYYEEEERQRGNFPDRFSGHQFPNYSSELNVNALLLGDSALYLCASSSSQAPTYGYTFGSGTRLTVV.

The rearrangement links TRBV5-6 to TRBJ2-5, with 9 bases aligning to TRBD1. The V and J ends lost 1 base and 4 bases, in that order; junction bases with no gene match: 11. Germline CDR1 is SGHDT and CDR2 is YYEEEE. The CDR3 runs to 17 residues. The CDR3 protein is CASSLLRTGAILETQYF. For the CDR3, the DNA is TGTGCCAGCAGCTTGCTAAGGACAGGGGCGATATTAGAGACCCAGTACTTC.

Only one count was recorded for this clone. The chain joins TRBV6-2 or TRBV6-3 to TRBJ2-7; tentative D call: TRBD2 (7 bases). Trimming stripped 6 bases from V and 3 bases from J, with 18 bases between. The germline gives CDR1 MNHEY, CDR2 SVGEGT. CDR3 length: 15 residues. The CDR3 spells CASSPRGGKGYEQYF. The CDR3 DNA reads TGTGCCAGCAGCCCAAGGGGGGGAAAGGGCTACGAGCAGTACTTC.

In this sample, this clone turned up a few times. This chain uses TRBV4-3 with TRBJ1-1; maybe TRBD1 (6 bases). Germline loops: CDR1 LGHNA, CDR2 YSLEER. The CDR3 sequence is 13 residues long. Trimming pared 6 bases from V and 1 base from J, leaving 9 bases between. Here the CDR3 reads CASRLDRNTEAFF. The CDR3 DNA reads as TGCGCCAGCAGGTTGGACAGGAACACTGAAGCTTTCTTT.

This clone was picked up one time. CDR3 nucleotide sequence: TGCAGTGCTAGTCAGCCTAATGAAAAACTGTTTTTT. Residues: CSASQPNEKLFF. This sequence joins TRBV20-1 and TRBJ1-4; D uncertain. The CDR3 has 12 residues. CDR1 and CDR2 from the germline V gene are DFQATT and SNEGSKA (reference sequence). Trimming removed 3 bases at V and 3 bases at J, with 5 bases between.

This CDR3 is CASIESGGGYNEQFF. The DNA of the CDR3 is TGTGCCAGCATCGAAAGCGGGGGCGGCTACAATGAGCAGTTCTTC. The V call is TRBV11-2, the J call TRBJ2-1; 8 bases match TRBD2. Germline CDR1 is SGHAT and CDR2 is FQNNGV. The CDR3 runs 15 residues. V trimming: 7 bases; J trimming: 3 bases; junction bases outside the gene matches: 8.

The chain links TRBV18 to TRBJ2-7; D might be TRBD1 or TRBD2, each matching 6 bases. The CDR3 runs 20 residues. Germline CDR1 is KGHSH and CDR2 is LQKENI. V dropped 0 bases and J dropped 3 bases, with 27 bases sitting between them. The CDR3 bases are TGTGCCAGCTCACCACCGGTTTCTTTTAGGGGGGCGCTCAACCTCTACGAGCAGTACTTC. Translating gives CASSPPVSFRGALNLYEQYF.

The rearrangement uses TRBV4-1 and TRBJ1-1; D unclear. The germline CDR1 and CDR2 sequences are MGHRA and YSYEKL. The CDR3 sequence is 13 residues long. V was clipped by 5 bases and J by 0 bases, with 7 bases between them. The CDR3 DNA is TGCGCCAGCAGCGCCGCCTTGAACACTGAAGCTTTCTTT. It specifies CASSAALNTEAFF.

The V and J genes are TRBV6-2 or TRBV6-3 and TRBJ2-1, with D possibly TRBD2 on 6 matching bases. Per germline, CDR1 MNHEY and CDR2 SVGEGT. V lost 2 bases and J lost 5, with 19 bases in between. The CDR3 is 17 amino acids. As DNA, the CDR3 is TGTGCCAGCAGTTACGACCCCCAGGACTATTACGACAATGAGCAGTTCTTC. As protein: CASSYDPQDYYDNEQFF.

The V gene is TRBV5-6, the J gene TRBJ1-2; no clear D gene. The CDR3 has 14 residues. Germline V gives CDR1 SGHDT, CDR2 YYEEEE. Trimming pared 0 bases from V and 7 bases from J, leaving 13 bases between. The CDR3 here is CASSLEPLGGGYTF. DNA of the CDR3: TGTGCCAGCAGCTTGGAGCCCCTGGGTGGTGGCTACACCTTC. The full variable domain, in which reference TRBV5-6 and TRBJ1-2 provide the parts outside the CDR3, is DAGVTQSPTHLIKTRGQQVTLRCSPKSGHDTVSWYQQALGQGPQFIFQYYEEEERQRGNFPDRFSGHQFPNYSSELNVNALLLGDSALYLCASSLEPLGGGYTFGSGTRLTVV.

This chain joins TRBV4-2 and TRBJ2-3; D uncertain. The CDR3 is 15 residues long. The germline V and J ends were trimmed by 0 bases and 5 bases, with 12 bases remaining between them. Germline V gene lookup returns CDR1 LGHNA and CDR2 YNFKEQ. CDR3 protein: CASSQDVTVGDTQYF. The CDR3 DNA is TGTGCCAGCAGCCAAGATGTAACCGTAGGAGATACGCAGTATTTT.

Here the CDR3 reads CASSRSADPSYNEQFF. CDR3 coding DNA: TGTGCCAGCTCACGCTCAGCGGACCCCTCCTACAATGAGCAGTTCTTC. The gene calls are TRBV18 and TRBJ2-1, with D maybe TRBD2 (5 bases). The CDR3 totals 16 residues. Germline loops: CDR1 KGHSH, CDR2 LQKENI. Trimming took off 4 bases at V and 0 bases at J, with 13 bases between the two ends.

The chain employs TRBV10-2 and TRBJ1-5; D possibly corresponds to TRBD1 (5 bases). The CDR3 totals 15 residues. Germline V lookup: CDR1 WSHSY, CDR2 SAAADI. With 3 bases removed from V and 2 bases from J, the gap between germline ends came to 11 bases. The CDR3 bases are TGCGCCAGCAGTGACCAGGGTTGGGGCAATCAGCCCCAGCATTTT. It translates to CASSDQGWGNQPQHF.

This chain joins TRBV28 and TRBJ2-2; no clear D gene. The ends were cut back, 6 bases at V and 1 base at J, with 6 bases in the middle. Germline CDR1 reads MDHEN; CDR2 reads SYDVKM. The CDR3 totals 13 residues. The CDR3 loop reads CASRGRNTGELFF. The CDR3 coding sequence is TGTGCCAGCAGGGGTAGGAACACCGGGGAGCTGTTTTTT.

Worth noting for this clone: This CDR3 is also generated by other DNA sequences in the sample. The CDR3 DNA is TGTGCCAGCAGTTTAAGGGGGTACTATGGCTACACCTTC. Protein sequence: CASSLRGYYGYTF. The chain combines TRBV28 with TRBJ1-2; tentative D call: TRBD1 (6 bases). The CDR3 covers 13 residues. From germline, CDR1 is MDHEN and CDR2 SYDVKM. V lost 2 bases and J 3 bases, leaving 7 bases between the germline ends.

V and J are TRBV4-3 and TRBJ2-1, with D uncertain. Trimming removed 4 bases from V and 0 bases from J, with 10 bases in between. The CDR3 is made up of 15 amino acids. From germline, CDR1 is LGHNA and CDR2 YSLEER. The CDR3 reads CASSRDTRSYNEQFF. The CDR3 DNA follows: TGCGCCAGCAGCCGAGACACCCGCTCCTACAATGAGCAGTTCTTC.

The chain combines TRBV7-2 with TRBJ2-7; 10 positions match TRBD1. Germline values: CDR1 SGHTA, CDR2 FQGNSA. J lost 0 bases, V lost 5 bases, and 10 bases had no gene match. The CDR3 covers 17 residues. For the CDR3, the DNA is TGTGCCAGCAGCCCAAGGGGGACAGGGGCTAACTCCTACGAGCAGTACTTC. Residues: CASSPRGTGANSYEQYF. Filled out from reference TRBV7-2 and TRBJ2-7, the complete variable domain reads GAGVSQSPSNKVTEKGKDVELRCDPISGHTALYWYRQSLGQGLEFLIYFQGNSAPDKSGLPSDRFSAERTGGSVSTLTIQRTQQEDSAVYLCASSPRGTGANSYEQYFGPGTRLTVT.

CDR3 in DNA: TGTGCCAGCAGCTTGGTCGGGGCGGACTCCTACGAGCAGTACTTC. Its translation is CASSLVGADSYEQYF. This chain uses TRBV5-4 with TRBJ2-7; D tentatively fits TRBD1 or TRBD2 (5 bases each). The V end was cut by 0 bases, the J end by 0 bases, with 10 bases between. The length of the CDR3 is 15 residues. The germline CDR1 and CDR2 sequences are SGHNT and YYREEE (reference sequence).

This chain joins TRBV27 and TRBJ2-2, with unresolved D. This CDR3 has 15 amino acids. From germline, CDR1 is MNHEY and CDR2 SMNVEV (reference sequence). With 0 bases removed from V and 2 bases from J, the gap between germline ends came to 7 bases. The CDR3: CASSLSPDNTGELFF. CDR3 bases: TGTGCCAGCAGTTTATCGCCGGATAACACCGGGGAGCTGTTTTTT.

The rearrangement joins TRBV30 to TRBJ2-5, with 9 nucleotides matching TRBD1. This CDR3 spans 15 amino acids. Per germline, CDR1 GTSNPN and CDR2 SVGIG (reference sequence). The ends lost 0 bases at V and 2 bases at J; junction bases unmatched: 4. CDR3 amino acids: CAWSVTGGWQETQYF. CDR3 DNA: TGTGCCTGGAGTGTAACAGGGGGCTGGCAAGAGACCCAGTACTTC.

In DNA, the CDR3 is TGCGCCAGCAGATGGAGCTCTGGAAACACCATATATTTT. As protein: CASRWSSGNTIYF. This chain uses TRBV5-1 with TRBJ1-3; D is unclear. V was clipped by 5 bases and J by 0 bases, with 6 bases between them. Germline CDR1 and CDR2: SGHRS and YFSETQ. CDR3 length: 13 residues. Together with reference TRBV5-1 and TRBJ1-3, the CDR3 gives the full variable domain: KAGVTQTPRYLIKTRGQQVTLSCSPISGHRSVSWYQQTPGQGLQFLFEYFSETQRNKGNFPGRFSGRQFSNSRSEMNVSTLELGDSALYLCASRWSSGNTIYFGEGSWLTVV.

The chain couples TRBV3-1 (or the pseudogene TRBV3-2) to TRBJ1-2; possibly TRBD1 for D (6 bases). The V end lost 2 bases, the J end lost 8 bases, and 15 bases lay between the germline ends. CDR3 length equals 14 residues. Germline V gene lookup returns CDR1 LGHDT and CDR2 YNNKEL (reference sequence). The CDR3 spells CASSQLSGAGGYTF. CDR3 in DNA: TGTGCCAGCAGCCAACTTTCAGGGGCAGGCGGCTACACCTTC.

The chain links TRBV28 to TRBJ1-4; 10 bases agree with TRBD1. The trim removed 3 bases at V and 6 bases at J, leaving 4 bases unmatched. In germline, CDR1 is MDHEN, CDR2 SYDVKM. This CDR3 is 15 amino acids long. The CDR3 region has the DNA TGTGCCAGCAGTTTGGCGACAGGGGGCGATGAAAAACTGTTTTTT. Amino acids: CASSLATGGDEKLFF.

The rearrangement uses TRBV27 and TRBJ2-7, with D unclear. Trimming removed 7 bases from V and 0 bases from J, with 7 bases in between. The CDR3 is 12 residues long. Germline V gene sequence: CDR1 MNHEY, CDR2 SMNVEV (reference sequence). The CDR3 nucleotides read TGTGCCAGCACCTCCTCCTCCTACGAGCAGTACTTC. It specifies CASTSSSYEQYF.

The V call is TRBV6-5, the J call TRBJ2-7; no firm D call. The ends were cut back, 7 bases at V and 2 bases at J, with 12 bases in the middle. Germline CDR1 and CDR2: MNHEY and SVGAGI. This CDR3 is built from 13 residues. This CDR3 is CASNHSPPYEQYF. Here the CDR3 DNA reads TGTGCCAGCAATCACTCCCCCCCCTACGAGCAGTACTTC.

The rearrangement links TRBV5-8 to TRBJ2-1, with TRBD2 identical over 13 bases. Germline V gene sequence: CDR1 SGHTS, CDR2 YDEGEE. Trimming cost V 4 bases and J 9 bases; bases outside gene matches: 10. CDR3 length: 16 amino acids. The CDR3 loop reads CASSSLLAGGPLEQFF. The CDR3 DNA is TGTGCCAGCAGCAGCCTACTAGCGGGGGGGCCGCTTGAGCAGTTCTTC. The full variable domain, its missing parts supplied by reference TRBV5-8 and TRBJ2-1, is EAGVTQSPTHLIKTRGQQATLRCSPISGHTSVYWYQQALGLGLQFLLWYDEGEERNRGNFPPRFSGRQFPNYSSELNVNALELEDSALYLCASSSLLAGGPLEQFFGPGTRLTVL.

The rearrangement uses TRBV11-2 and TRBJ1-4; D unresolved. Germline V gives CDR1 SGHAT, CDR2 FQNNGV. This CDR3 is 14 amino acids long. Trimming pared 2 bases from V and 6 bases from J, leaving 10 bases between. This chain's CDR3 is CASSLKRPDEKLFF. CDR3 sequence (DNA): TGTGCCAGCAGCTTAAAGAGGCCGGATGAAAAACTGTTTTTT.